This TCR beta chain comes out of a study of T-cell reconstitution after alpha-beta-depleted transplantation in children. V lost 4 bases, J lost 2 bases, and 20 bases lay in between. Germline CDR1 reads SGHRS; CDR2 reads YFSETQ. The CDR3 sequence is 17 residues long. This clonotype was seen only a few times. Unique molecular identifiers were incorporated during preparation of the TCRbeta library. Each CDR3 protein is one row after TCRdb ran MiXCR on the PCR reads. This sample has around 440,000 distinct CDR3 sequences, with under 12% found just once. Sequencing used PBMCs, obtained before TCRalphabeta/CD19-depleted stem cell transplant. The V gene is TRBV5-1, the J gene TRBJ2-3; no firm D call. This clonotype originated in a child aged 2-9 years with inherited bone marrow failure, due to receive a stem cell transplant. The CDR3 DNA follows: TGCGCCAGCAGCCAAGGAGAAGCCTGGCCCCCCACAGATACGCAGTATTTT. Translating gives CASSQGEAWPPTDTQYF.